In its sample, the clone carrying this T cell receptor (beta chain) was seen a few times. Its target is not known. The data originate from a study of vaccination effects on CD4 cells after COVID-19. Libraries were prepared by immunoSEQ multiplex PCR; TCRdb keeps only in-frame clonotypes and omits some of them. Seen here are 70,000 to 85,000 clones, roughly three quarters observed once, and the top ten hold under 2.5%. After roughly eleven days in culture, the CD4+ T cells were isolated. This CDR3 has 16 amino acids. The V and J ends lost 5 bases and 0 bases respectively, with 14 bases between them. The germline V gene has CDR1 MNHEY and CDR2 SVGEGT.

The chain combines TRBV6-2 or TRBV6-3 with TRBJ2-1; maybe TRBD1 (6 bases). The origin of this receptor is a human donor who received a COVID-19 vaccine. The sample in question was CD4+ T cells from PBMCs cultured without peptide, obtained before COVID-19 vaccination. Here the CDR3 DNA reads TGTGCCAGCAGTCGCCCGCCGACAGGCTCCTACAATGAGCAGTTCTTC. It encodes CASSRPPTGSYNEQFF.